This T cell receptor beta chain was sequenced for a study of T cell responses to AZD1222 COVID-19 vaccine. The method was immunoSEQ multiplex PCR; TCRdb's version includes in-frame clones alone and lacks a portion of them. The sample lists 150,000 to 200,000 clones; about 89% were seen once. Study-wide results and caveats: Spike-specific TCRs gained breadth and depth after people received two AZD1222 doses. The study reported that nearly half of spike-specific TCRs target unmutated variant regions.

The CDR3 totals 15 residues. Germline V gene lookup returns CDR1 SGHVS and CDR2 FQNEAQ. J gave up 5 bases and V 0 bases, and 5 bases lay outside the gene matches. About this clone: Its antigen remains unidentified.

The study pooled second doses at about 4 or about 12 weeks. This chain links TRBV7-8 with TRBJ1-1; 8 nucleotides line up with TRBD1. Sequences were derived from peripheral blood, sampled 28 days after the second AZD1222 dose. The sequence came from an adult who received the AZD1222 COVID-19 vaccine. The CDR3 DNA is TGTGCCAGCAGCTTAGCGGGGACAGGTGGGACTGAAGCTTTCTTT. Translated, it gives CASSLAGTGGTEAFF.